Presented here are 7 T cell receptor beta chains from one specimen sequenced in a study of radiotherapy plus CTLA-4 blockade in lung cancer (dated by TCRdb to between 2017 and 2018). Receptor libraries were prepared by the immunoSEQ multiplex PCR assay. As stored in TCRdb, this immuneACCESS dataset retains in-frame rearrangements with V and J assigned. A fraction of the clones does not appear; measured against another copy, unresolved V genes explain less than half of the discrepancy, and the remainder lacks a known reason. The sample table contains about 68,000 clones; only one count was recorded for roughly 85% of them. The biggest ten clones account for about 10% of the sample. Sequencing was performed on peripheral blood, taken from a patient treated with radiotherapy plus ipilimumab. Receptors were obtained from a human donor with non-small cell lung cancer who had a complete response to radiotherapy plus ipilimumab.

The rearrangement uses TRBV6-5 and TRBJ2-5; possibly TRBD1 or TRBD2 for D (7 bases each). The CDR3 extends over 14 amino acids. Germline CDR1 is MNHEY and CDR2 is SVGAGI. Trimming took off 6 bases at V and 5 bases at J, with 16 bases between the two ends. The CDR3 protein is CASRSPGGGETQYF. The CDR3 DNA sequence: TGTGCCAGCAGGTCCCCAGGGGGGGGCGAGACCCAGTACTTC.

The chain employs TRBV19 and TRBJ2-2; D is possibly TRBD1 (7 bases). V was pared by 3 bases and J by 7 bases, with 18 bases between. Germline V gene data show CDR1 as LNHDA and CDR2 as SQIVND (reference sequence). The CDR3 runs 16 residues. The DNA of the CDR3 is TGTGCCAGTAGTATTGGACAGGCGGGGTGGTTCGGGGAGCTGTTTTTT. This sequence encodes CASSIGQAGWFGELFF.

The chain combines TRBV19 with TRBJ1-6, with 7 bases that match TRBD1. Germline CDR1 is LNHDA and CDR2 is SQIVND (reference sequence). This CDR3 region has 15 residues. J gave up 9 bases and V 3 bases, and 8 bases lay outside the gene matches. DNA for the CDR3: TGTGCCAGTAGTATTGACCAGGGGGAAACTTCACCCCTCCACTTT. Translating gives CASSIDQGETSPLHF.

The chain carries TRBV19 and TRBJ1-1, with TRBD1 matching 9 bases. The CDR3 contains 17 residues. The V gene end was trimmed by 5 bases and the J gene end by 0 bases; junction bases not matched to a gene: 10. CDR1 and CDR2 from the germline V gene are LNHDA and SQIVND (reference sequence). The CDR3 loop is CASSPGQGQTMNTEAFF. CDR3 sequence (DNA): TGTGCCAGTAGTCCAGGACAGGGGCAGACAATGAACACTGAAGCTTTCTTT.

The chain uses TRBV6-1 and TRBJ1-1; no reliable D call. The V end was cut by 8 bases, the J end by 10 bases, with 14 bases between. The CDR3 sequence is 11 residues long. CDR1 is MNHNS and CDR2 is SASEGT in the germline V gene. The CDR3 nucleotides are TGTGCCAGCCCCGGCGCCCGAGGAGCTTTCTTT. This gives the protein CASPGARGAFF.

This clone was recorded only once. The chain uses TRBV27 and TRBJ2-5; no firm D call. Germline V gives CDR1 MNHEY, CDR2 SMNVEV (reference sequence). The CDR3 runs 14 residues. The V and J ends lost 3 bases and 1 base respectively, with 9 bases between them. The CDR3 here is CASSFIESQETQYF. In nucleotides, the CDR3 is TGTGCCAGCAGTTTCATAGAGTCCCAAGAGACCCAGTACTTC.

The rearrangement links TRBV5-4 to TRBJ2-5, with D hard to call. Germline CDR1 is SGHNT and CDR2 is YYREEE (reference sequence). The germline V and J ends were trimmed by 3 bases and 4 bases, with 10 bases remaining between them. This CDR3 region has 13 residues. CDR3 sequence (DNA): TGTGCCAGCAGCTCCCCCCTGGGAGAGACCCAGTACTTC. It yields the protein CASSSPLGETQYF.